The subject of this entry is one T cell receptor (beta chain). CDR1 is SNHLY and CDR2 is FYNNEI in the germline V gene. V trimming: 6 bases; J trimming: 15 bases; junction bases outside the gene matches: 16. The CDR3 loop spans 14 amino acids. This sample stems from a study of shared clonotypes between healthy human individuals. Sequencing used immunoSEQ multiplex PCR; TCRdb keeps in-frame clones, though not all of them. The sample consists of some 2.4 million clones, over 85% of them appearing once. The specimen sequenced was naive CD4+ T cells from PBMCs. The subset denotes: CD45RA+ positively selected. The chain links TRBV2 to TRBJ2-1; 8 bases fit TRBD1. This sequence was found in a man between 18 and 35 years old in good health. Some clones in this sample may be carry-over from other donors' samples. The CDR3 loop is CASSPGTGPTEGFF. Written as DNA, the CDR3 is TGTGCCAGCAGCCCCGGGACAGGTCCGACGGAGGGGTTCTTC.